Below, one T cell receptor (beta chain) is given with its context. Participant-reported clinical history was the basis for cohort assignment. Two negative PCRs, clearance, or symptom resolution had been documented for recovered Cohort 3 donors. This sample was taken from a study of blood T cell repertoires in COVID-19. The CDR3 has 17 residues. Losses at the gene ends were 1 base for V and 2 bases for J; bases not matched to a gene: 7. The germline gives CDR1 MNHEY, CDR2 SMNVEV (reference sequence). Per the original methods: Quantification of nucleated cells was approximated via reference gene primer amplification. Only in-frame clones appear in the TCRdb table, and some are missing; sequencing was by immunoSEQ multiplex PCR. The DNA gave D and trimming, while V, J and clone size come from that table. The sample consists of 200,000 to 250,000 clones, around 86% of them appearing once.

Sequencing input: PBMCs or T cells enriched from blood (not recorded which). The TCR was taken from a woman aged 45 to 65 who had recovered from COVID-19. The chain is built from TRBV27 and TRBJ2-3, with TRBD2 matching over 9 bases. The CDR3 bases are TGTGCCAGCAGTTTATTTGCGGGAGGGCGGGTCACAGATACGCAGTATTTT. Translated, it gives CASSLFAGGRVTDTQYF.